These 13 T cell receptor beta chains share one sample of origin, sequenced in a study of blood T cell repertoires in COVID-19 (dated by TCRdb to about 2020). The receptor library was made with the immunoSEQ multiplex PCR assay. TCRdb limited this immuneACCESS table to in-frame rearrangements with V and J called. A share of clones is missing; checked studies link under half to unresolved V genes, and the rest is unexplained. This sample lists under 200,000 clones; around four fifths were detected once. The top ten clonotypes cover approximately 19% of the sample. The sample consisted of peripheral blood. The receptor set was obtained from a woman between 65 and 79 years old who had recovered from COVID-19.

The chain recombines TRBV27 with TRBJ2-5, with D uncertain. The CDR3 is made up of 14 amino acids. CDR1 and CDR2 from the germline V gene are MNHEY and SMNVEV (reference sequence). Trimming removed 6 bases at V and 2 bases at J, with 13 bases between. The CDR3 sequence is CASSQSRSQETQYF. The CDR3 DNA follows: TGTGCCAGCAGCCAATCCCGGTCACAAGAGACCCAGTACTTC.

This clone was counted a single time. The chain uses TRBV11-2 and TRBJ2-1; possible D gene TRBD2, 7 bases. V was clipped by 0 bases and J by 0 bases, with 18 bases between them. The CDR3 spans 19 residues. Per germline, CDR1 SGHAT and CDR2 FQNNGV. For the CDR3, the DNA is TGTGCCAGCAGCTTAGATGGTGCGGGGGCCCCGAGCTCCTACAATGAGCAGTTCTTC. Translation gives CASSLDGAGAPSSYNEQFF.

The chain links TRBV2 to TRBJ1-2, with D possibly being TRBD1 (5 bases). Germline V gene lookup returns CDR1 SNHLY and CDR2 FYNNEI. V shed 4 bases and J shed 10 bases, with 22 bases lying between them. CDR3 length: 15 residues. CDR3 bases: TGTGCCAGCAGTGGGACACACGGGGGGTTGGGGACCTACACCTTC. It specifies CASSGTHGGLGTYTF.

The rearrangement links TRBV10-3 to TRBJ1-1; tentatively, D is TRBD1 (5 bases). Germline assignment: CDR1 ENHRY and CDR2 SYGVKD. The V end lost 10 bases, the J end lost 3 bases, and 12 bases lay between the germline ends. The CDR3 covers 12 residues. CDR3 coding DNA: TGTGCCACCGGGACGGGGGACACTGAAGCTTTCTTT. Translated: CATGTGDTEAFF.

The rearrangement joins TRBV5-4 to TRBJ1-1; no definite D call. V lost 4 bases, J lost 1 base, and 11 bases lay in between. There are 14 residues in the CDR3. Per the germline V gene, CDR1 is SGHNT and CDR2 is YYREEE (reference sequence). The CDR3 spells CASSPGWENTEAFF. The DNA for the CDR3 is TGTGCCAGCAGCCCGGGGTGGGAGAACACTGAAGCTTTCTTT.

V and J are TRBV2 and TRBJ2-4, with D tentatively TRBD2 (5 bases). V was cut by 4 bases and J by 0 bases, with 19 bases left in between. The CDR3 covers 18 residues. CDR1 and CDR2 (germline): SNHLY, FYNNEI. CDR3 nucleotides: TGTGCCAGCAGTGGTAGGGCCCCGGGGATTGGAGCCAAAAACATTCAGTACTTC. It specifies CASSGRAPGIGAKNIQYF.

The chain couples TRBV29-1 to TRBJ2-3; D is perhaps TRBD2 (6 bases). V shed 4 bases and J shed 5 bases, with 10 bases lying between them. The V gene's germline CDR1 is SQVTM and CDR2 ANQGSEA. The CDR3 is made up of 12 amino acids. CDR3 sequence reads: CSVVGGGDTQYF. The CDR3, as DNA: TGCAGCGTTGTGGGGGGTGGAGATACGCAGTATTTT.

The chain recombines TRBV5-6 with TRBJ1-5; D is ambiguous. This CDR3 has 12 residues. Trimming shortened V by 5 bases and J by 4 bases, and 7 bases separated the two germline ends. Per germline, CDR1 SGHDT and CDR2 YYEEEE. The CDR3 DNA sequence: TGTGCCAGCAGTCGACTAAATCAGCCCCAGCATTTT. Translating gives CASSRLNQPQHF.

The rearrangement uses TRBV27 and TRBJ2-7; 10 positions match TRBD2. Germline values: CDR1 MNHEY, CDR2 SMNVEV (reference sequence). V lost 5 bases, J lost 0 bases, and 4 bases stayed unmatched. CDR3 length: 15 amino acids. As DNA, the CDR3 is TGTGCCAGCAGTACTCGGACTAGCGGCTCCTACGAGCAGTACTTC. Translation gives CASSTRTSGSYEQYF.

The chain has TRBV3-1 (or the pseudogene TRBV3-2) and TRBJ2-1; maybe TRBD2 (7 bases). Germline V gives CDR1 LGHDT, CDR2 YNNKEL (reference sequence). This CDR3 comprises 17 residues. The V end lost 5 bases, the J end lost 4 bases, and 21 bases lay between the germline ends. This chain's CDR3 is CASSNLGGATRYNEQFF. CDR3 bases: TGTGCCAGCAGCAATTTAGGGGGGGCAACTCGGTACAATGAGCAGTTCTTC.

V usage is TRBV7-2 and J usage is TRBJ2-2; tentatively, D is TRBD1 (5 bases). CDR1 and CDR2 from the germline V gene are SGHTA and FQGNSA. The CDR3 is 15 residues long. With 4 bases removed from V and 4 bases from J, the gap between germline ends came to 13 bases. CDR3 coding DNA: TGTGCCAGCAGCTGGCTAGGGGCCCCCACCGGGGAGCTGTTTTTT. Encoded protein: CASSWLGAPTGELFF.

This clone was observed a single time. V usage is TRBV5-6 and J usage is TRBJ1-2, with 8 positions matching TRBD1. V gave up 6 bases and J gave up 4 bases; unmatched junction bases: 8. CDR3 length: 14 residues. Germline V gene lookup returns CDR1 SGHDT and CDR2 YYEEEE. The CDR3 DNA reads as TGTGCCAGCACCGGCCGACAGGGGCCCTATGGCTACACCTTC. Translated: CASTGRQGPYGYTF. The variable domain in full, completed from reference TRBV5-6 and TRBJ1-2, reads DAGVTQSPTHLIKTRGQQVTLRCSPKSGHDTVSWYQQALGQGPQFIFQYYEEEERQRGNFPDRFSGHQFPNYSSELNVNALLLGDSALYLCASTGRQGPYGYTFGSGTRLTVV.

The J gene is TRBJ2-7, the V gene TRBV18; D not certain. Germline CDR1 and CDR2: KGHSH and LQKENI. The CDR3 has 14 residues. V lost 1 base to trimming and J lost 4 bases, with 11 bases between them. The CDR3 DNA sequence: TGTGCCAGCTCACCACGGTCAGGTGTGTACGAGCAGTACTTC. Protein product: CASSPRSGVYEQYF. Looking up the rest from reference TRBV18 and TRBJ2-7 gives the full variable domain: NAGVMQNPRHLVRRRGQEARLRCSPMKGHSHVYWYRQLPEEGLKFMVYLQKENIIDESGMPKERFSAEFPKEGPSILRIQQVVRGDSAAYFCASSPRSGVYEQYFGPGTRLTVT.